Below are 22 T cell receptor beta chains sequenced from a single sample in a study of T cells in Graves' hyperthyroidism and ophthalmopathy. Amplification targeted TCR beta CDR3 regions from RNA transcripts. Researchers ran a first-round RT-PCR on the TCR CDR3 using the HTBI primer set. MiXCR was run by TCRdb on the multiplex PCR reads, yielding one entry per CDR3 protein. Here the sample spans around 720,000 distinct CDR3 sequences, approximately 36% being singletons. The specimen was blood. These receptors were obtained from a woman between 35 and 50 years old with Graves' hyperthyroidism.

V is TRBV5-5 and J is TRBJ1-1, with D hard to call. Trimming removed 4 bases at V and 11 bases at J, with 18 bases between. Germline CDR1 is SGHKS and CDR2 is YYEKEE (reference sequence). This CDR3 spans 13 amino acids. The DNA of the CDR3 is TGTGCCAGCAGCAAGGGCCCGTCGTCGGGGGCTTTCTTT. This codes for CASSKGPSSGAFF. The full variable domain, completed using reference TRBV5-5 and TRBJ1-1, is DAGVTQSPTHLIKTRGQQVTLRCSPISGHKSVSWYQQVLGQGPQFIFQYYEKEERGRGNFPDRFSARQFPNYSSELNVNALLLGDSALYLCASSKGPSSGAFFGQGTRLTVV.

The chain combines TRBV10-3 with TRBJ2-5; D is perhaps TRBD1 or TRBD2 (5 bases each). From germline, CDR1 is ENHRY and CDR2 SYGVKD. This CDR3 spans 15 amino acids. The V end lost 4 bases, the J end lost 5 bases, and 17 bases lay between the germline ends. The DNA of the CDR3 is TGTGCCATCAGTGCTAGAGCGGACATGGTGGAGACCCAGTACTTC. It yields the protein CAISARADMVETQYF.

The rearrangement uses TRBV6-6 and TRBJ2-2; D remains ambiguous. This CDR3 spans 15 amino acids. Per germline, CDR1 MNHNY and CDR2 SVGAGI (reference sequence). V was shortened by 4 bases and J by 5 bases, with 14 bases between the two germline ends. CDR3 nucleotide sequence: TGTGCCAGCAGTTCCCTCAGGTCTAGGACCGGGGAGCTGTTTTTT. Protein: CASSSLRSRTGELFF.

This clonotype was observed a single time. Possible read error: a much larger clone is one base away. This is likely a read error, given that the CDR3 carries no conserved phenylalanine or tryptophan at its end. The chain is built from TRBV5-1 and TRBJ2-7; 8 nucleotides agree with TRBD1. The CDR3 spans 12 residues. Germline assignment: CDR1 SGHRS and CDR2 YFSETQ. The V and J ends lost 8 bases and 5 bases, in that order; junction bases with no gene match: 6. The CDR3 is CASRQGINEQYS. The CDR3 nucleotides are TGCGCCAGTCGACAGGGGATCAACGAGCAGTACTCC.

Notes on this clonotype: This clone may be a read error of a much larger clone one base away. For the CDR3, the DNA is TGTGCCAGCAGTCGTGGGACGGTGAACACTGAAGATTTCTTT. Amino acid sequence: CASSRGTVNTEDFF. This chain joins TRBV2 and TRBJ1-1, with D tentatively TRBD1 (5 bases). The germline V gene has CDR1 SNHLY and CDR2 FYNNEI. CDR3 length equals 14 residues.

This clonotype was observed at least ten times. This chain uses TRBV7-2 with TRBJ2-5; D possibly matches TRBD1 or TRBD2 (5 bases each). Per the germline V gene, CDR1 is SGHTA and CDR2 is FQGNSA. Deletions cut 1 base from V and 2 bases from J, with 11 bases between. The CDR3 runs to 15 residues. The CDR3 is CASSLGGEGQETQYF. CDR3 nucleotides: TGTGCCAGCAGCTTAGGGGGTGAGGGGCAAGAGACCCAGTACTTC.

This clonotype was found many times. V and J are TRBV2 and TRBJ1-4, with D possibly being TRBD1 (5 bases). The CDR3 has 14 residues. CDR1 is SNHLY and CDR2 is FYNNEI in the germline V gene. V lost 10 bases, J lost 5 bases, and 17 bases lay in between. The CDR3 bases are TGTGCCACCGGCCTGGGACGGGCGAATGAAAAACTGTTTTTT. Amino acids: CATGLGRANEKLFF.

This clonotype has a count of ten or more. The rearrangement uses TRBV7-2 and TRBJ2-7; D gene ambiguous. CDR1 and CDR2 (germline): SGHTA, FQGNSA. This CDR3 has 13 amino acids. The V end lost 4 bases, the J end lost 6 bases, and 13 bases lay between the germline ends. CDR3 loop: CASSSLGSGEQYF. The CDR3 bases are TGTGCCAGCAGCTCCCTGGGGTCGGGCGAGCAGTACTTC.

This clonotype was detected ten times or more. The V gene is TRBV9, the J gene TRBJ2-6; D not resolved. The CDR3 runs to 16 residues. The germline V and J ends were trimmed by 0 bases and 1 base, with 8 bases remaining between them. The germline V gene has CDR1 SGDLS and CDR2 YYNGEE. The CDR3 DNA sequence: TGTGCCAGCAGCGTAGAGGTGAAATCTGGGGCCAACGTCCTGACTTTC. Translated, it gives CASSVEVKSGANVLTF.

At least ten counts were recorded for this clonotype. This chain connects TRBV7-8 to TRBJ1-3; no clear D gene. The CDR3 contains 15 residues. Trimming removed 6 bases from V and 8 bases from J, with 20 bases in between. The germline V gene encodes CDR1 SGHVS and CDR2 FQNEAQ. CDR3 sequence (DNA): TGTGCCAGCAGGCTAGCGGGCAGACCGGCGGACACCATATATTTT. Protein: CASRLAGRPADTIYF.

This clonotype was counted a few times. The J gene is TRBJ1-5, the V gene TRBV12-3 or TRBV12-4; D ambiguous. V was shortened by 3 bases and J by 9 bases, with 9 bases between the two germline ends. The CDR3 is 12 residues long. The CDR3 sequence: CASSFSEAPQHF. In DNA form, the CDR3 reads TGTGCCAGCAGTTTTTCGGAGGCGCCCCAGCATTTT.

In this sample, this clonotype turned up many times. The chain couples TRBV2 to TRBJ1-5; 8 bases match TRBD1. After removal of 6 bases from V and 3 bases from J, the junction contained 4 bases not matched to a gene. Germline loops: CDR1 SNHLY, CDR2 FYNNEI. There are 14 residues in the CDR3. This chain's CDR3 is CASRGGQDNQPQHF. The CDR3 nucleotides read TGTGCCAGCAGGGGGGGACAGGACAATCAGCCCCAGCATTTT.

This clonotype was counted at least ten times. The V and J genes are TRBV20-1 and TRBJ1-3; perhaps TRBD1 as D (5 bases). Between the trimmed V and J ends, which lost 2 bases and 11 bases, there was a span of 7 bases. The CDR3 totals 10 residues. Looked up from germline, CDR1 is DFQATT and CDR2 is SNEGSKA (reference sequence). The CDR3 region is CSARQGSIYF. The CDR3 DNA reads as TGCAGTGCTAGACAGGGTTCCATATATTTT.

This clonotype appeared a few times. The rearrangement uses TRBV6-5 and TRBJ2-7; D is undetermined. Germline V lookup: CDR1 MNHEY, CDR2 SVGAGI. With 1 base removed from V and 1 base from J, the gap between germline ends came to 8 bases. This CDR3 has 14 amino acids. In DNA form, the CDR3 reads TGTGCCAGCAGTTACTTGCGAGCATCCTACGAGCAGTACTTC. This codes for CASSYLRASYEQYF.

The chain joins TRBV6-5 to TRBJ1-1; no clear D. Trimming removed 8 bases from V and 6 bases from J, with 13 bases in between. The V gene's germline CDR1 is MNHEY and CDR2 SVGAGI. This CDR3 spans 12 amino acids. CDR3 nucleotide sequence: TGTGCCAGCGCCCAGCCGGAGTCTGAAGCTTTCTTT. Encoded protein: CASAQPESEAFF.

This clonotype was seen repeatedly, ten times or more. V gene TRBV12-3 or TRBV12-4 combines with J gene TRBJ1-2; D is possibly TRBD1 (5 bases). V was trimmed by 8 bases and J by 4 bases, leaving 17 bases between them. The CDR3 sequence is 14 residues long. The CDR3 is CASASRRGIYGYTF. The DNA of the CDR3 is TGTGCCAGCGCATCGCGCCGGGGGATCTATGGCTACACCTTC.

In DNA, the CDR3 is TGTGCCAGCAGCGTAGTCAACTTTGGGTGGGACATACCGGAGTACTCTGGGGCCAACGTCCTGACTTTC. Protein sequence: CASSVVNFGWDIPEYSGANVLTF. The chain couples TRBV9 to TRBJ2-6, with D tentatively TRBD1 (6 bases). Germline V gene data show CDR1 as SGDLS and CDR2 as YYNGEE. The CDR3 contains 23 residues. Trimming removed 0 bases at V and 0 bases at J, with 28 bases between.

This clonotype has a count of ten or more. V gene TRBV7-8 combines with J gene TRBJ1-2; 7 bases align to TRBD1. This CDR3 is 13 amino acids long. Germline CDR1 SGHVS, CDR2 FQNEAQ. V lost 5 bases and J lost 5; bases outside the gene matches: 5. The CDR3 loop is CASSPNRGYGYTF. The CDR3 nucleotides read TGTGCCAGCAGCCCGAACAGGGGTTATGGCTACACCTTC. Variable domain in full (rest from reference TRBV7-8 and TRBJ1-2): GAGVSQSPRYKVAKRGQDVALRCDPISGHVSLFWYQQALGQGPEFLTYFQNEAQLDKSGLPSDRFFAERPEGSVSTLKIQRTQQEDSAVYLCASSPNRGYGYTFGSGTRLTVV.

The table lists this clonotype with a few counts. The chain carries TRBV5-6 and TRBJ2-7; TRBD2 might be the D (6 bases). CDR3 length: 14 amino acids. CDR1 is SGHDT and CDR2 is YYEEEE in the germline V gene. V was cut by 2 bases and J by 3 bases, with 12 bases left in between. The CDR3 DNA is TGTGCCAGCAGCTTTGCGGGAACGTTCTACGAGCAGTACTTC. Its translation: CASSFAGTFYEQYF. The full variable domain, with the rest looked up from reference TRBV5-6 and TRBJ2-7, is DAGVTQSPTHLIKTRGQQVTLRCSPKSGHDTVSWYQQALGQGPQFIFQYYEEEERQRGNFPDRFSGHQFPNYSSELNVNALLLGDSALYLCASSFAGTFYEQYFGPGTRLTVT.

The rearrangement joins TRBV11-2 to TRBJ1-4; 10 bases match TRBD1. CDR1 is SGHAT and CDR2 is FQNNGV in the germline V gene. The CDR3 extends over 15 amino acids. The ends lost 5 bases at V and 8 bases at J; junction bases unmatched: 8. CDR3 region: CASSQDRGKGEKLFF. The CDR3 coding sequence is TGTGCCAGCAGCCAGGACAGGGGGAAAGGAGAAAAACTGTTTTTT.

The chain employs TRBV10-3 and TRBJ1-1, with TRBD1 as a possible D gene (6 bases). Germline CDR1 reads ENHRY; CDR2 reads SYGVKD. This CDR3 comprises 18 residues. V was clipped by 0 bases and J by 4 bases, with 21 bases between them. CDR3 in DNA: TGTGCCATCAGTGAGTCGATCGGACGTGGGGGGGGCGGCACTGAAGCTTTCTTT. This gives the protein CAISESIGRGGGGTEAFF.

This clonotype was counted many times. The V call is TRBV7-2, the J call TRBJ1-5; possible D gene TRBD1, 6 bases. The germline V and J ends were trimmed by 1 base and 9 bases, with 7 bases remaining between them. The CDR3 loop spans 12 amino acids. The germline CDR1 and CDR2 sequences are SGHTA and FQGNSA. DNA of the CDR3: TGTGCCAGCAGCTTAGGCAGGGGGCCCCAGCATTTT. This translates into CASSLGRGPQHF.